The 13 T cell receptor beta chains below were found in one sample sequenced in a study of blood T cell repertoires in COVID-19. TCRdb keeps only in-frame clones here, not all; method: immunoSEQ multiplex PCR. Here the sample spans nearly 55,000 clones, 70% to 90% being singletons. Sequencing was carried out using peripheral blood. The receptors here all came from a man in his 70s with active COVID-19.

The chain couples TRBV19 to TRBJ1-6; 7 nucleotides match TRBD1. After removal of 1 base from V and 7 bases from J, the junction contained 7 bases not matched to a gene. This CDR3 is built from 16 residues. CDR1 is LNHDA and CDR2 is SQIVND in the germline V gene (reference sequence). The CDR3 DNA reads as TGTGCCAGTAGTATAGGTGGTGGCAGGGGGAATTCACCCCTCCACTTT. It codes for CASSIGGGRGNSPLHF.

This rearrangement joins TRBV7-9 to TRBJ1-2; D gene ambiguous. The CDR3 totals 14 residues. The germline gives CDR1 SEHNR, CDR2 FQNEAQ (reference sequence). Trimming took off 0 bases at V and 2 bases at J, with 7 bases between the two ends. As DNA, the CDR3 is TGTGCCAGCAGCTTAGCGGGAGAAAACTATGGCTACACCTTC. This gives the protein CASSLAGENYGYTF.

V and J are TRBV4-1 and TRBJ1-4; D is perhaps TRBD1 (5 bases). Trimming stripped 4 bases from V and 8 bases from J, with 17 bases between. This CDR3 comprises 15 residues. Germline V gene lookup returns CDR1 MGHRA and CDR2 YSYEKL. The CDR3 DNA reads TGCGCCAGCAGCCCACCACAGGCCTATAGGGAAAAACTGTTTTTT. The encoded protein is CASSPPQAYREKLFF.

The chain carries TRBV10-3 and TRBJ1-2; 8 nucleotides align to TRBD1. The CDR3 length is 14 residues. Losses at the gene ends were 5 bases for V and 7 bases for J; bases not matched to a gene: 9. The germline CDR1 and CDR2 sequences are ENHRY and SYGVKD. The CDR3: CAISLTGEISGYTF. As DNA, the CDR3 is TGTGCCATCAGTTTGACAGGGGAGATAAGTGGCTACACCTTC.

This clone was seen a single time. Other DNA sequences of this sample code for an identical CDR3. The V gene is TRBV24-1, the J gene TRBJ1-5, with D possibly being TRBD1 (6 bases). V was clipped by 3 bases and J by 0 bases, with 11 bases between them. Germline CDR1 reads KGHDR; CDR2 reads SFDVKD. The CDR3 has 16 amino acids. CDR3 residues: CATSDAGTSSNQPQHF. DNA of the CDR3: TGTGCCACCAGTGATGCCGGGACAAGTAGCAATCAGCCCCAGCATTTT.

The genes are TRBV27 and TRBJ1-1; TRBD1 matches 8 bases. The ends lost 4 bases at V and 7 bases at J; junction bases unmatched: 5. Germline V gene data show CDR1 as MNHEY and CDR2 as SMNVEV (reference sequence). This CDR3 is 13 amino acids long. CDR3 DNA sequence: TGTGCCAGCAGTTCGGCAGGGGGCTTTGAAGCTTTCTTT. Its protein product is CASSSAGGFEAFF.

The V gene is TRBV5-1, the J gene TRBJ2-3; tentatively, D is TRBD2 (5 bases). The CDR3 consists of 14 residues. Trimming left V 1 base short and J 0 bases short, with 6 bases between. Germline-derived CDR1 and CDR2 are SGHRS and YFSETQ. The CDR3 DNA reads TGCGCCAGCAGCTTGTGGACTAGCACAGATACGCAGTATTTT. This sequence encodes CASSLWTSTDTQYF.

V and J are TRBV27 and TRBJ2-5; 7 bases align to TRBD2. The CDR3 consists of 14 residues. Per the germline V gene, CDR1 is MNHEY and CDR2 is SMNVEV (reference sequence). The V segment lost 6 bases and the J segment 6 bases; nucleotides outside the gene matches: 10. CDR3 sequence: CASRAWEGLQTQYF. In DNA form, the CDR3 reads TGTGCCAGCAGAGCGTGGGAGGGACTGCAGACCCAGTACTTC.

This chain joins TRBV6-6 and TRBJ2-3; 8 bases line up with TRBD2. The trim removed 8 bases at V and 7 bases at J, leaving 14 bases unmatched. The germline gives CDR1 MNHNY, CDR2 SVGAGI (reference sequence). This CDR3 is 15 amino acids long. CDR3 DNA sequence: TGTGCCAGCGCCCGGACGGGGGGGGGCGAAAATACGCAGTATTTT. It translates to CASARTGGGENTQYF.

This clone was seen just once. The V call is TRBV25-1, the J call TRBJ2-3; perhaps TRBD1 as D (5 bases). Germline V CDR1 and CDR2: MGHDK, SYGVNS. This CDR3 spans 14 amino acids. The germline V and J ends were trimmed by 3 bases and 7 bases, with 14 bases remaining between them. The CDR3 coding sequence is TGTGCCAGCAGTGACCCAGGGTGGTCGAATACGCAGTATTTT. Encoded protein: CASSDPGWSNTQYF. Using reference TRBV25-1 and TRBJ2-3 for the parts outside the CDR3, the full variable domain is EADIYQTPRYLVIGTGKKITLECSQTMGHDKMYWYQQDPGMELHLIHYSYGVNSTEKGDLSSESTVSRIRTEHFPLTLESARPSHTSQYLCASSDPGWSNTQYFGPGTRLTVL.

This chain joins TRBV19 and TRBJ1-1; 7 nucleotides line up with TRBD1. Germline loops: CDR1 LNHDA, CDR2 SQIVND (reference sequence). Germline trimming cut 5 bases from V and 8 bases from J; bases unmatched to any gene: 8. This CDR3 has 13 residues. CDR3 region: CASSFTGTEEAFF. CDR3 nucleotides: TGTGCCAGTAGTTTTACCGGGACAGAGGAAGCTTTCTTT.

The J gene is TRBJ2-1, the V gene TRBV18, with 11 bases fitting TRBD1. This CDR3 has 15 amino acids. Germline CDR1 and CDR2: KGHSH and LQKENI. V gave up 4 bases and J gave up 4 bases; unmatched junction bases: 3. The CDR3: CASSLGQGGYNEQFF. CDR3 in DNA: TGTGCCAGCTCACTGGGACAGGGGGGTTACAATGAGCAGTTCTTC.

V is TRBV28 and J is TRBJ2-6, with TRBD1 as a possible D gene (5 bases). CDR3 length: 15 amino acids. V lost 2 bases to trimming and J lost 0 bases, with 5 bases between them. CDR1 is MDHEN, CDR2 SYDVKM, per germline. CDR3 sequence (DNA): TGTGCCAGCAGTTTACAGGGCTCTGGGGCCAACGTCCTGACTTTC. This sequence encodes CASSLQGSGANVLTF.